A single sample is the source of the 30 T cell receptor beta chains below, sequenced in a study of cytomegalovirus exposure and HLA in healthy donors. The PCR was carried out with 60 Vbeta primers and 13 Jbeta primers. Here immunoSEQ multiplex PCR was the method, and the copy in TCRdb shows in-frame clones only, minus some. The table records more than 110,000 clones, around three quarters of them present only once. Sequencing was performed on PBMCs. The receptor source for this set is a man aged 35 to 55 in good health and CMV-seropositive.

The J gene is TRBJ2-3, the V gene TRBV25-1; 8 bases fit TRBD1. The CDR3 has 17 amino acids. Germline V gene lookup returns CDR1 MGHDK and CDR2 SYGVNS. J gave up 1 base and V 6 bases, and 12 bases lay outside the gene matches. The CDR3 DNA sequence: TGTGCCAGCAGCCGCTCCACAGGGGGTGTCGGCACAGATACGCAGTATTTT. The encoded protein is CASSRSTGGVGTDTQYF.

The genes are TRBV14 and TRBJ2-7; 9 bases are shared with TRBD1. The CDR3 is 14 residues long. J was trimmed by 6 bases and V by 1 base; bases with no gene match: 4. Looked up from germline, CDR1 is SGHDN and CDR2 is FVKESK. CDR3 DNA sequence: TGTGCCAGCAGCCAAGGGTGGGACAGGGCCGAGCAGTACTTC. As protein: CASSQGWDRAEQYF.

In this sample, this clone turned up once. The chain joins TRBV7-9 to TRBJ1-2; D unclear. Trimming cost V 0 bases and J 9 bases, with 14 bases left between them. CDR1 and CDR2 from the germline V gene are SEHNR and FQNEAQ (reference sequence). The CDR3 has 14 amino acids. The CDR3 bases are TGTGCCAGCAGCTTAGCGCTAACAGAAGAGTGCTACACCTTC. As protein: CASSLALTEECYTF. Full variable domain (rest looked up from reference TRBV7-9 and TRBJ1-2): DTGVSQNPRHKITKRGQNVTFRCDPISEHNRLYWYRQTLGQGPEFLTYFQNEAQLEKSRLLSDRFSAERPKGSFSTLEIQRTEQGDSAMYLCASSLALTEECYTFGSGTRLTVV.

The rearrangement uses TRBV7-9 and TRBJ2-1; 10 bases fit TRBD2. CDR1 is SEHNR, CDR2 FQNEAQ, per germline (reference sequence). This CDR3 spans 18 amino acids. V gave up 4 bases and J gave up 6 bases; unmatched junction bases: 15. In nucleotides, the CDR3 is TGTGCCAGCAGCTCCTCCACCCTTTCGGAGCGGGAGGGCAATGAGCAGTTCTTC. Encoded protein: CASSSSTLSEREGNEQFF.

This chain uses TRBV11-2 with TRBJ2-2; 9 bases are shared with TRBD1. Losses at the gene ends were 5 bases for V and 8 bases for J; bases not matched to a gene: 3. The CDR3 is made up of 13 amino acids. CDR1 is SGHAT, CDR2 FQNNGV, per germline. CDR3 coding DNA: TGTGCCAGCAGCCTGGGACAGGGAGGGGAGCTGTTTTTT. Translation: CASSLGQGGELFF.

The chain links TRBV11-3 to TRBJ2-7; the D is unclear. The V and J ends lost 5 bases and 0 bases respectively, with 11 bases between them. This CDR3 contains 14 residues. Germline V gene sequence: CDR1 SGHNT, CDR2 YENEEA. The CDR3 region has the DNA TGTGCCAGCAGCCAAACTCGACTCTCCTACGAGCAGTACTTC. Translation gives CASSQTRLSYEQYF.

This chain uses TRBV6-5 with TRBJ2-1; 7 bases line up with TRBD1. The CDR3 loop spans 15 amino acids. CDR1 and CDR2 from the germline V gene are MNHEY and SVGAGI. J was trimmed by 7 bases and V by 4 bases; bases with no gene match: 10. CDR3 nucleotides: TGTGCCAGCAGTTCAAGCAGGGGGTTTTTGAATGAGCAGTTCTTC. Its protein is CASSSSRGFLNEQFF.

The genes are TRBV5-1 and TRBJ1-1; 7 bases match TRBD1. The length of the CDR3 is 17 residues. In germline, CDR1 is SGHRS, CDR2 YFSETQ. Unmatched junction bases numbered 10, after V lost 0 bases and J lost 2 bases. The CDR3 coding sequence is TGCGCCAGCAGCTTGGCCTCTTCGGCAGGGGGAAACACTGAAGCTTTCTTT. Translated: CASSLASSAGGNTEAFF.

In this sample, this clone turned up a few times. The genes are TRBV19 and TRBJ1-5, with D possibly being TRBD1 (6 bases). Trimming shortened V by 5 bases and J by 3 bases, and 14 bases separated the two germline ends. This CDR3 has 15 residues. CDR1 is LNHDA, CDR2 SQIVND, per germline (reference sequence). The CDR3 loop is CASSPRGHLNQPQHF. CDR3 nucleotide sequence: TGTGCCAGTAGTCCTCGGGGACACCTCAATCAGCCCCAGCATTTT.

This sequence joins TRBV4-3 and TRBJ1-2, with 8 bases lining up with TRBD1. Unmatched junction bases numbered 9, after V lost 3 bases and J lost 0 bases. Germline V gives CDR1 LGHNA, CDR2 YSLEER. This CDR3 comprises 17 residues. The CDR3 region is CASSHPRTGPSNYGYTF. CDR3 nucleotides: TGCGCCAGCAGCCACCCACGGACAGGGCCGTCTAACTATGGCTACACCTTC.

This rearrangement joins TRBV11-2 to TRBJ1-2; no reliable D call. The CDR3 covers 11 residues. With 1 base removed from V and 8 bases from J, the gap between germline ends came to 5 bases. Per germline, CDR1 SGHAT and CDR2 FQNNGV. Here the CDR3 reads CASSLVEGYTF. CDR3 bases: TGTGCCAGCAGCTTAGTGGAGGGCTACACCTTC.

J is TRBJ1-1 and V is TRBV5-1, with D perhaps TRBD1 (6 bases). V lost 7 bases to trimming and J lost 5 bases, with 24 bases between them. CDR3 length equals 16 residues. CDR1 and CDR2 from the germline V gene are SGHRS and YFSETQ. CDR3 protein: CASHLQGGGRRTEAFF. In DNA form, the CDR3 reads TGCGCCAGCCACCTACAGGGCGGGGGGCGACGAACTGAAGCTTTCTTT.

The gene calls are TRBV15 and TRBJ2-5; 11 positions match TRBD1. Germline CDR1 LNHNV, CDR2 YYDKDF (reference sequence). The CDR3 length is 14 residues. J was trimmed by 4 bases and V by 5 bases; bases with no gene match: 3. CDR3 loop: CATSEGTGGETQYF. CDR3 nucleotides: TGTGCCACCAGCGAAGGGACAGGGGGAGAGACCCAGTACTTC.

There are a few counts of this clone. This chain connects TRBV6-1 to TRBJ2-3, with TRBD2 matching 10 bases. CDR1 and CDR2 (germline): MNHNS, SASEGT. There are 14 residues in the CDR3. With V trimmed by 6 bases and J by 2 bases, 2 bases remained unmatched. The CDR3 reads CASRLAGNTDTQYF. The DNA of the CDR3 is TGTGCCAGCAGACTAGCGGGGAACACAGATACGCAGTATTTT.

The rearrangement links TRBV5-8 to TRBJ1-1; a possible D gene is TRBD1 (5 bases). The CDR3 extends over 13 amino acids. Trimming took 3 bases from V and 5 from J, leaving 11 bases between them. The germline gives CDR1 SGHTS, CDR2 YDEGEE. The CDR3 DNA sequence: TGTGCCAGCAGCTCAGGGATGGGGACTGAAGCTTTCTTT. It translates to CASSSGMGTEAFF.

The chain joins TRBV27 to TRBJ2-1; 7 bases are shared with TRBD2. The V and J ends lost 3 bases and 3 bases, in that order; junction bases with no gene match: 14. The germline V gene encodes CDR1 MNHEY and CDR2 SMNVEV (reference sequence). CDR3 length: 18 residues. The CDR3 bases are TGTGCCAGCAGTTTTTCCCCCCCACGCGGGGGTAACTACAATGAGCAGTTCTTC. It yields the protein CASSFSPPRGGNYNEQFF.

The V call is TRBV4-1, the J call TRBJ2-7, with a weak D call TRBD2 (5 bases). Germline V gene data show CDR1 as MGHRA and CDR2 as YSYEKL. The CDR3 has 16 amino acids. V shed 1 base and J shed 0 bases, with 13 bases lying between them. The CDR3 loop is CASSQAVSVSSYEQYF. Written as DNA, the CDR3 is TGCGCCAGCAGCCAAGCAGTTAGCGTCTCCTCCTACGAGCAGTACTTC.

The rearrangement joins TRBV30 to TRBJ2-7; maybe TRBD1 (6 bases). The CDR3 runs 15 residues. Germline V CDR1 and CDR2: GTSNPN, SVGIG (reference sequence). With 2 bases removed from V and 3 bases from J, the gap between germline ends came to 17 bases. CDR3 bases: TGTGCCTGGAGTTCACTCCGGGACAAGAACTACGAGCAGTACTTC. This codes for CAWSSLRDKNYEQYF.

The rearrangement uses TRBV6-1 and TRBJ1-2; D remains ambiguous. CDR3 length equals 11 residues. The germline CDR1 and CDR2 sequences are MNHNS and SASEGT. Trimming pared 4 bases from V and 6 bases from J, leaving 6 bases between. The CDR3 spells CASSVYDGYTF. As DNA, the CDR3 is TGTGCCAGCAGTGTCTACGATGGCTACACCTTC.

V is TRBV5-1 and J is TRBJ2-7; D gene unclear. The CDR3 runs to 15 residues. Germline V gene lookup returns CDR1 SGHRS and CDR2 YFSETQ. V lost 0 bases and J 2 bases, leaving 12 bases between the germline ends. The CDR3 region has the DNA TGCGCCAGCAGCTTGGCTGAGGTGCGACCCTACGAGCAGTACTTC. This gives the protein CASSLAEVRPYEQYF.

For the CDR3, the DNA is TGTGCCAGCAGCTTGTCTGGGACTGCGGGGGAGCAGTTCTTC. Its protein product is CASSLSGTAGEQFF. V usage is TRBV7-3 and J usage is TRBJ2-1, with D possibly being TRBD2 (6 bases). The CDR3 runs to 14 residues. The germline V gene has CDR1 SGHTA and CDR2 FQGTGA. Trimming removed 3 bases at V and 10 bases at J, with 16 bases between.

The J gene is TRBJ2-2, the V gene TRBV19; the D gene is possibly TRBD2 (6 bases). Germline V gives CDR1 LNHDA, CDR2 SQIVND (reference sequence). CDR3 size: 14 residues. V was trimmed by 3 bases and J by 5 bases, leaving 10 bases between them. The CDR3 DNA is TGTGCCAGTAGTATTCGGGCGGGAACCGGGGAGCTGTTTTTT. Translating gives CASSIRAGTGELFF.

J is TRBJ1-6 and V is TRBV28, with D possibly TRBD1 on 6 matching bases. V dropped 6 bases and J dropped 14 bases, with 14 bases sitting between them. The germline V gene encodes CDR1 MDHEN and CDR2 SYDVKM. The length of the CDR3 is 12 residues. CDR3 protein: CASSTGGLSLHF. CDR3 DNA sequence: TGTGCCAGCAGCACGGGGGGCCTCTCCCTCCACTTT.

The chain recombines TRBV10-1 with TRBJ2-5, with TRBD2 matching 11 bases. With 6 bases clipped from V and 2 bases from J, the junction kept 2 bases outside the gene matches. CDR3 size: 14 residues. Germline CDR1 and CDR2: WNHNN and SYGVQD (reference sequence). The CDR3 protein is CASSGLAGQETQYF. CDR3 nucleotides: TGCGCCAGCAGCGGACTAGCGGGTCAAGAGACCCAGTACTTC.

The CDR3 DNA is TGTGCCATCACTCGGGAGAAGGGGGCGGGCTACACCTTC. It specifies CAITREKGAGYTF. The rearrangement joins TRBV10-3 to TRBJ1-2; 7 bases match TRBD1. Germline assignment: CDR1 ENHRY and CDR2 SYGVKD. The V gene end was trimmed by 7 bases and the J gene end by 8 bases; junction bases not matched to a gene: 10. The CDR3 loop spans 13 amino acids.

This clone was counted between two and nine times. The rearrangement uses TRBV6-1 and TRBJ2-5; a possible D gene is TRBD1 (6 bases). V was clipped by 3 bases and J by 2 bases, with 16 bases between them. This CDR3 is 16 amino acids long. CDR1 and CDR2 (germline): MNHNS, SASEGT. The CDR3 DNA sequence: TGTGCCAGCAGTGATAGATTGGGCAGGGGACAAGAGACCCAGTACTTC. Its translation is CASSDRLGRGQETQYF.

The rearrangement links TRBV9 to TRBJ1-2; D unclear. V lost 0 bases to trimming and J lost 1 base, with 10 bases between them. This CDR3 region has 15 residues. Per the germline V gene, CDR1 is SGDLS and CDR2 is YYNGEE. The CDR3 sequence: CASSVAGSVNYGYTF. The DNA of the CDR3 is TGTGCCAGCAGCGTAGCTGGCAGCGTTAACTATGGCTACACCTTC. Using reference TRBV9 and TRBJ1-2 for the parts outside the CDR3, the full variable domain is DSGVTQTPKHLITATGQRVTLRCSPRSGDLSVYWYQQSLDQGLQFLIQYYNGEERAKGNILERFSAQQFPDLHSELNLSSLELGDSALYFCASSVAGSVNYGYTFGSGTRLTVV.

The genes are TRBV4-2 and TRBJ2-3; D is undetermined. This CDR3 has 15 amino acids. Germline CDR1 and CDR2: LGHNA and YNFKEQ. The V and J ends lost 5 bases and 0 bases respectively, with 12 bases between them. The CDR3 reads CASSSTEISTDTQYF. Written as DNA, the CDR3 is TGTGCCAGCAGCTCTACAGAGATTAGCACAGATACGCAGTATTTT.

This clone was picked up a small number of times. The V and J genes are TRBV19 and TRBJ2-7; TRBD1 matches at 11 bases. The CDR3 consists of 14 residues. After removal of 5 bases from V and 6 bases from J, the junction contained 6 bases not matched to a gene. The germline CDR1 and CDR2 sequences are LNHDA and SQIVND (reference sequence). The CDR3 here is CASSPWGQGGEQYF. The CDR3 DNA is TGTGCCAGTAGTCCCTGGGGACAGGGGGGCGAGCAGTACTTC.

In its sample, this clone was seen a few times. The chain combines TRBV5-1 with TRBJ2-2; D unresolved. Trimming took off 0 bases at V and 10 bases at J, with 10 bases between the two ends. CDR1 is SGHRS, CDR2 YFSETQ, per germline. The CDR3 runs 13 residues. For the CDR3, the DNA is TGCGCCAGCAGCTTGGCTATAGGAGTGGAGCTGTTTTTT. Protein product: CASSLAIGVELFF.